This is a list of T cell receptor beta chains from one sample in a study of early T cells in non-severe SARS-CoV-2 infection. TCRdb reprocessed the 5' RACE reads with MiXCR, giving one entry per CDR3 protein. The data show approximately 120,000 distinct CDR3 sequences, about 16% seen once. Sequencing was done on a sample of whole blood. Every receptor here comes from an adult who was a healthcare worker with PCR-confirmed SARS-CoV-2 infection or an uninfected control (not recorded which). The CDR3 runs from the conserved cysteine through the conserved F or W. Each record gives: V gene, J gene, D gene, CDR3 length, CDR3 protein. The D gene is left open where the match is weak.

V gene: TRBV2; J gene: TRBJ2-2; D gene: NA; CDR3 length: 13; CDR3 protein: CATARGNTGELFF
V gene: TRBV28; J gene: TRBJ2-3; D gene: NA; CDR3 length: 14; CDR3 protein: CASSGKTGRDTQYF
V gene: TRBV14; J gene: TRBJ2-3; D gene: NA; CDR3 length: 15; CDR3 protein: CASSRGPSGSDTQYF
V gene: TRBV18; J gene: TRBJ1-3; D gene: NA; CDR3 length: 17; CDR3 protein: CASSPLPGSKSGNTIYF
V gene: TRBV4-1; J gene: TRBJ2-7; D gene: NA; CDR3 length: 13; CDR3 protein: CASSQAPGYEQYF
V gene: TRBV20-1; J gene: TRBJ2-7; D gene: NA; CDR3 length: 11; CDR3 protein: CSASGGHEQYF
V gene: TRBV6-1; J gene: TRBJ1-5; D gene: NA; CDR3 length: 13; CDR3 protein: CASSEARRQPQHF
V gene: TRBV18; J gene: TRBJ1-5; D gene: NA; CDR3 length: 16; CDR3 protein: CASSPNYGGGNQPQHF
V gene: TRBV6-4; J gene: TRBJ2-7; D gene: NA; CDR3 length: 16; CDR3 protein: CASRDDPSQGFYEQYF
V gene: TRBV12-3/TRBV12-4; J gene: TRBJ2-7; D gene: NA; CDR3 length: 14; CDR3 protein: CASSSWTLSYEQYF
V gene: TRBV3-1; J gene: TRBJ1-6; D gene: NA; CDR3 length: 14; CDR3 protein: CASSYSDGVSPLHF
V gene: TRBV18; J gene: TRBJ2-1; D gene: TRBD2; CDR3 length: 17; CDR3 protein: CASSPITSGVHYNEQFF
V gene: TRBV5-1; J gene: TRBJ1-6; D gene: NA; CDR3 length: 14; CDR3 protein: CASSQSSYNSPLHF
V gene: TRBV11-2; J gene: TRBJ2-7; D gene: NA; CDR3 length: 13; CDR3 protein: CATRDPLFYEQYF
V gene: TRBV10-2; J gene: TRBJ1-1; D gene: NA; CDR3 length: 12; CDR3 protein: CASSDRNTEAFF
V gene: TRBV6-6; J gene: TRBJ2-1; D gene: NA; CDR3 length: 16; CDR3 protein: CASSYSAPEEGGEQFF
V gene: TRBV3-1; J gene: TRBJ2-3; D gene: NA; CDR3 length: 14; CDR3 protein: CASSQRLGTDTQYF
V gene: TRBV28; J gene: TRBJ1-2; D gene: TRBD1; CDR3 length: 15; CDR3 protein: CASSRKTGGPYGYTF
V gene: TRBV3-1; J gene: TRBJ2-1; D gene: NA; CDR3 length: 15; CDR3 protein: CASSQDVGTYNEQFF
V gene: TRBV5-5; J gene: TRBJ2-3; D gene: NA; CDR3 length: 13; CDR3 protein: CASSLLGTDTQYF
V gene: TRBV3-1; J gene: TRBJ2-2; D gene: NA; CDR3 length: 15; CDR3 protein: CASSQVLEDTGELFF
V gene: TRBV20-1; J gene: TRBJ1-5; D gene: NA; CDR3 length: 13; CDR3 protein: CSALSVFDQPQHF
V gene: TRBV19; J gene: TRBJ2-4; D gene: NA; CDR3 length: 14; CDR3 protein: CASSNPGAKNIQYF
V gene: TRBV7-9; J gene: TRBJ2-3; D gene: TRBD2; CDR3 length: 15; CDR3 protein: CASSLARGRTDTQYF
V gene: TRBV12-3/TRBV12-4; J gene: TRBJ2-2; D gene: NA; CDR3 length: 15; CDR3 protein: CASSPASGATGELFF
V gene: TRBV30; J gene: TRBJ2-5; D gene: NA; CDR3 length: 12; CDR3 protein: CASEGGLETQYF
V gene: TRBV18; J gene: TRBJ1-1; D gene: NA; CDR3 length: 13; CDR3 protein: CASSPLQGFEAFF
V gene: TRBV7-6; J gene: TRBJ2-1; D gene: TRBD2; CDR3 length: 16; CDR3 protein: CASSLGGGAVANEQFF
V gene: TRBV4-1; J gene: TRBJ2-7; D gene: NA; CDR3 length: 14; CDR3 protein: CASSYTWPAGEQYF
V gene: TRBV30; J gene: TRBJ1-2; D gene: NA; CDR3 length: 13; CDR3 protein: CAWRGAPGYGYTF
V gene: TRBV7-8; J gene: TRBJ2-3; D gene: NA; CDR3 length: 13; CDR3 protein: CASSLSLKDTQYF
V gene: TRBV10-3; J gene: TRBJ1-2; D gene: NA; CDR3 length: 13; CDR3 protein: CAIRTGTESPYTF
V gene: TRBV6-6; J gene: TRBJ1-1; D gene: TRBD1; CDR3 length: 19; CDR3 protein: CASSYSSGGARMRNTEAFF
V gene: TRBV3-1; J gene: TRBJ1-2; D gene: NA; CDR3 length: 14; CDR3 protein: CASSHKEDYYGYTF
V gene: TRBV27; J gene: TRBJ2-1; D gene: NA; CDR3 length: 20; CDR3 protein: CASSFYGTRGGTRSYNEQFF
V gene: TRBV3-1; J gene: TRBJ1-5; D gene: NA; CDR3 length: 13; CDR3 protein: CASSQGRSQPQHF
V gene: TRBV7-8; J gene: TRBJ1-2; D gene: NA; CDR3 length: 16; CDR3 protein: CASSLARNGVDYGYTF
V gene: TRBV11-2; J gene: TRBJ1-3; D gene: NA; CDR3 length: 15; CDR3 protein: CASSFVGEAGNTIYF
V gene: TRBV5-8; J gene: TRBJ1-2; D gene: TRBD1; CDR3 length: 14; CDR3 protein: CASSFRDSFYGYTF
V gene: TRBV9; J gene: TRBJ1-2; D gene: NA; CDR3 length: 12; CDR3 protein: CASSVGDYGYTF
V gene: TRBV3-1; J gene: TRBJ2-1; D gene: NA; CDR3 length: 13; CDR3 protein: CASSQGGTDLQFF
V gene: TRBV6-2/TRBV6-3; J gene: TRBJ2-1; D gene: TRBD2; CDR3 length: 14; CDR3 protein: CASSYSSGYNEQFF
V gene: TRBV12-3/TRBV12-4; J gene: TRBJ2-3; D gene: NA; CDR3 length: 14; CDR3 protein: CASSRDRPGDTQYF
V gene: TRBV5-1; J gene: TRBJ2-7; D gene: TRBD1; CDR3 length: 16; CDR3 protein: CASSLAPSGGPYEQYF
V gene: TRBV27; J gene: TRBJ2-1; D gene: NA; CDR3 length: 16; CDR3 protein: CASKPLAGSSYNEQFF
V gene: TRBV2; J gene: TRBJ1-1; D gene: TRBD1; CDR3 length: 13; CDR3 protein: CASRLDRATEAFF
V gene: TRBV18; J gene: TRBJ1-1; D gene: TRBD1; CDR3 length: 12; CDR3 protein: CASSPTGDEAFF
V gene: TRBV7-6; J gene: TRBJ1-1; D gene: NA; CDR3 length: 14; CDR3 protein: CASSFGGANTEAFF
V gene: TRBV11-2; J gene: TRBJ2-5; D gene: TRBD2; CDR3 length: 18; CDR3 protein: CASSPGTSGRSAGETQYF
V gene: TRBV3-1; J gene: TRBJ1-3; D gene: NA; CDR3 length: 17; CDR3 protein: CASSQDRLGAGGNTIYF
V gene: TRBV2; J gene: TRBJ1-2; D gene: TRBD1; CDR3 length: 16; CDR3 protein: CASKKGTGGNHYGYTF
V gene: TRBV4-1; J gene: TRBJ1-1; D gene: TRBD1; CDR3 length: 16; CDR3 protein: CASSPSGQGAREGAFF
V gene: TRBV10-3; J gene: TRBJ2-3; D gene: NA; CDR3 length: 14; CDR3 protein: CAISPDRATDTQYF
V gene: TRBV29-1; J gene: TRBJ1-1; D gene: TRBD1; CDR3 length: 13; CDR3 protein: CSATDRGGTEAFF
V gene: TRBV6-6; J gene: TRBJ2-3; D gene: NA; CDR3 length: 12; CDR3 protein: CASSYSSDTQYF
V gene: TRBV20-1; J gene: TRBJ1-6; D gene: TRBD1; CDR3 length: 14; CDR3 protein: CSARQGERNSPLHF
V gene: TRBV5-6; J gene: TRBJ1-2; D gene: TRBD1; CDR3 length: 14; CDR3 protein: CASSPGTGGYGYTF
V gene: TRBV5-1; J gene: TRBJ2-5; D gene: TRBD2; CDR3 length: 16; CDR3 protein: CASSIALAGGKETQYF
V gene: TRBV15; J gene: TRBJ1-1; D gene: TRBD1; CDR3 length: 14; CDR3 protein: CATSPGQGDTEAFF